The clone carrying this T cell receptor (beta chain) was detected only once. Its antigen remains unknown. This specimen comes from a study of T cells in localized non-small cell lung cancer. Overall study results and limits: Higher adjacent-lung clonality was associated with shorter survival. Researchers found a median around 61 of the top 100 tumor clones in adjacent lung. In uninvolved adjacent lung, T cell clonality reached its highest value, exceeding tumor.

Data came from immunoSEQ multiplex PCR; TCRdb stores just in-frame clones and leaves some out. The sample contains about 48,000 clones, approximately 80% of which appear only once. Germline-derived CDR1 and CDR2 are GTSNPN and SVGIG (reference sequence). The ends were cut back, 3 bases at V and 4 bases at J, with 12 bases in the middle. This CDR3 is built from 13 residues. This sequence originates from a man aged 35-69 years with stage I squamous cell lung carcinoma. V gene TRBV30 combines with J gene TRBJ1-1, with D possibly matching TRBD1 (6 bases). The specimen was peripheral blood, collected before any cancer treatment. In DNA, the CDR3 is TGTGCCTGGAGACAGAGGGGGGGCACTGAAGCTTTCTTT. It encodes CAWRQRGGTEAFF.